This T cell receptor beta chain derives from a study of T cell responses to AZD1222 COVID-19 vaccine (dated by TCRdb to about 2021). Background for the entire study: TCR sequencing covered 233 trial participants: approximately 200 given two doses of AZD1222 and about 26 given two doses of MenACWY control vaccine. Trial participants were enrolled by age into 18-55, 56-69 and 70-plus year subgroups, with roughly 160, 29 and 62 TCR-sequenced participants respectively. The research as a whole found: Vaccine-associated CD4 TCRs spanned the whole spike protein, with dominant responses in regions 160-218 and 743-854. Most participants were white British and females outnumbered males, and the authors suggested that clonal diversity may have been underestimated. Reportedly, close to half of the unique spike-specific TCRs recognized epitopes lying outside the regions that are mutated in the B.1.351 and B.1.1.7 variants. Conclusions about previously exposed vaccinees were limited because only six AZD1222 recipients were SARS-CoV-2 seropositive at baseline. Spike-specific TCR breadth and depth rose significantly after two AZD1222 doses compared with day 0 and with MenACWY recipients. The 56-69-year group was small, and its depth increase did not reach significance, likely because of low power. Because no samples from the day 14 peak response were available, repertoires could be characterized only after the peak T cell response.

Per the publication, the time point label means: about 28 days (+/-7) after the second vaccine dose. AZD1222 recipients with second doses at about 4 weeks or about 12 weeks were pooled, because spike-specific TCR depth and breadth did not differ between schedules. Vaccinee samples came from UK trials COV001 and COV002, including a single-blind randomized controlled phase 2/3 trial of AZD1222 (ChAdOx1 nCoV-19) in healthy adults. For TCRbeta chain sequencing, PBMC samples were collected from trial participants at day 0 and at day 28 after the second dose. The CDR3 contains 14 residues, cysteine and phenylalanine counted. Only the CDR3 portion is preserved as DNA: 42 bases, with reading frame beginning at the first base. V loses 4 bases, J loses 0 bases, and the germline ends lie 8 bases apart. CDR1 and CDR2 (SGHTA, FQGTGA) derive from the germline V gene. Regarding this clone: Its antigen is unknown. There are no base qualities to consult, and no much larger clone falls within one base.

The CDR3 regions of human TCRbeta chains were analyzed by immunosequencing. In the source study's methods: TCRs in the repertoires were matched against a reference library of SARS-CoV-2-specific TCRs that had been generated with the MIRA antigen-specificity platform. Breadth was defined as the fraction of unique TCRs that were SARS-CoV-2-associated. Depth was defined as the fraction of total T cells that were SARS-CoV-2-associated. Using the MIRA data, each spike-specific TCR was assigned both to the spike region to which the TCR was reactive and to a CD4 or CD8 class. Log10-transformed breadth and depth values were compared by one-way ANOVA with Sidak's multiple comparisons tests. The table was pulled from immuneACCESS by TCRdb, which kept in-frame rearrangements only. Such tables lose some clones; where checked, under half of the loss comes from unresolved V genes, and the rest has no known cause. The D gene and trimming were derived from the DNA, and the V and J assignments and clone size from that table. The sample table shows around 200,000 clones, and 85% to 90% are seen once. 20% to 30% of the sample lies in the top ten.

Sequenced material: peripheral blood, taken 28 days after the second AZD1222 dose. The rearrangement joined TRBV7-3 to TRBJ2-3, with the D assignment possibly TRBD1 or TRBD2, given 5 matching bases for each. The sequence was collected from an adult who received the AZD1222 COVID-19 vaccine. Here is the DNA: TGTGCCAGCAGCTCGGGACCTAGCACAGATACGCAGTATTTT. Its product reads: CASSSGPSTDTQYF. With the rest looked up from the reference TRBV7-3 and TRBJ2-3 genes rather than sequenced, the full variable domain is GAGVSQTPSNKVTEKGKYVELRCDPISGHTALYWYRQSLGQGPEFLIYFQGTGAADDSGLPNDRFFAVRPEGSVSTLKIQRTERGDSAVYLCASSSGPSTDTQYFGPGTRLTVL.